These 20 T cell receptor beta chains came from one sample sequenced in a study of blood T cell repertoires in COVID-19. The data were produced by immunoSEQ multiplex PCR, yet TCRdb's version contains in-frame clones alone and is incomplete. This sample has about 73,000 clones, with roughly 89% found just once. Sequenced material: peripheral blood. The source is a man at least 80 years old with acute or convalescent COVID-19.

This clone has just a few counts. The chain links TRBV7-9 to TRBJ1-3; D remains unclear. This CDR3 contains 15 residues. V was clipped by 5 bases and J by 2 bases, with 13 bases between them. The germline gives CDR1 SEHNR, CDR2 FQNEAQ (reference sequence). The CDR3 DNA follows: TGTGCCAGCAGCCCTCTAGCGGAGGCTGGAAACACCATATATTTT. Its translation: CASSPLAEAGNTIYF. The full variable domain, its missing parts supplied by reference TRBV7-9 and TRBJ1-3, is DTGVSQNPRHKITKRGQNVTFRCDPISEHNRLYWYRQTLGQGPEFLTYFQNEAQLEKSRLLSDRFSAERPKGSFSTLEIQRTEQGDSAMYLCASSPLAEAGNTIYFGEGSWLTVV.

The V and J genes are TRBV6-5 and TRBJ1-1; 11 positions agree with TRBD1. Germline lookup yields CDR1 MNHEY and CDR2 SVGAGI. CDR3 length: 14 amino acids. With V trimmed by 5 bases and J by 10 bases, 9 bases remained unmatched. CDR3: CASSIPGTGGLAFF. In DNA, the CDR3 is TGTGCCAGCAGTATTCCCGGGACAGGGGGTTTAGCTTTCTTT.

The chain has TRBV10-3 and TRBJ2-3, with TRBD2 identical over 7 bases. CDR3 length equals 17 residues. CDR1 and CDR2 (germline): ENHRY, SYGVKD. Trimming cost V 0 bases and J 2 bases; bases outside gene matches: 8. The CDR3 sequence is CAISESVAGENTDTQYF. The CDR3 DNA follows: TGTGCCATCAGTGAGTCCGTCGCGGGGGAAAACACAGATACGCAGTATTTT.

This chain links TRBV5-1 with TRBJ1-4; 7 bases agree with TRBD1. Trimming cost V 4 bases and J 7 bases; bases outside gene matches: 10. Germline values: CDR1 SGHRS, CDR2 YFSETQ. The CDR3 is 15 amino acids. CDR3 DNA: TGCGCCAGCAGCATGGGGACAGTTGGGGGTGAAAAACTGTTTTTT. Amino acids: CASSMGTVGGEKLFF.

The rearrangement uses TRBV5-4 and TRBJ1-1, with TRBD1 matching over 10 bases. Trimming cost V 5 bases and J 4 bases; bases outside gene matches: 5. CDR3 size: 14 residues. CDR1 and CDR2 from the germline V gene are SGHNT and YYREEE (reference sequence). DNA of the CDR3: TGTGCCAGCAGATGGGGACAGGGGAGCACTGAAGCTTTCTTT. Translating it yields CASRWGQGSTEAFF.

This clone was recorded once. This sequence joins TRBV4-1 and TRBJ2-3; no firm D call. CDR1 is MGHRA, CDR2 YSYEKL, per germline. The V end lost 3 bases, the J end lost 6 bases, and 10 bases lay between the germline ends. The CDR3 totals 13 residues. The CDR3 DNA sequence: TGCGCCAGCAGCCAGGCCAGGCAGGATACGCAGTATTTT. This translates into CASSQARQDTQYF.

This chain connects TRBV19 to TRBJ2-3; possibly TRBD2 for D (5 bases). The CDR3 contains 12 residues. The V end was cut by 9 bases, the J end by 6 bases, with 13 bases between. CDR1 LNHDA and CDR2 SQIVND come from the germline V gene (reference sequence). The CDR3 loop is CASRDPGDTQYF. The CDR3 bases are TGTGCCAGCCGCGACCCGGGGGATACGCAGTATTTT.

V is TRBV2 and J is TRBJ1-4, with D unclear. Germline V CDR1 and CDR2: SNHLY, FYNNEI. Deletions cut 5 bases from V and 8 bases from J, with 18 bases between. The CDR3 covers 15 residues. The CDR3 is CASSYIPEGKEKLFF. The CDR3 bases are TGTGCCAGCAGTTACATCCCTGAGGGAAAAGAAAAACTGTTTTTT.

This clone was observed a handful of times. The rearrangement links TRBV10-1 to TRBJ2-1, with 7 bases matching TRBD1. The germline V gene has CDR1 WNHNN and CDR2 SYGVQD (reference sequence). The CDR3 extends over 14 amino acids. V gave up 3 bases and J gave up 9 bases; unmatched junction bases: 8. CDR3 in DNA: TGCGCCAGCAGTGATCGGGACAGAGAATTTGAGCAGTTCTTC. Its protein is CASSDRDREFEQFF.

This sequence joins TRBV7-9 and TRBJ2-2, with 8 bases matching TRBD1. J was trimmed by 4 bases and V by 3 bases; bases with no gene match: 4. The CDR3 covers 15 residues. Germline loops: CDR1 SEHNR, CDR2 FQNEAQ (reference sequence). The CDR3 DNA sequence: TGTGCCAGCAGCTTCCTGACAGGGGCCACCGGGGAGCTGTTTTTT. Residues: CASSFLTGATGELFF.

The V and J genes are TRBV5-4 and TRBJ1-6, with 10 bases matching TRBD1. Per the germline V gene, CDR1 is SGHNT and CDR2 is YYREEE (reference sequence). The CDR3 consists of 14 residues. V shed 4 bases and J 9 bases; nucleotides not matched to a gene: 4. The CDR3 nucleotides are TGTGCCAGCAGCCCGGGACAGGGGACTTCACCCCTCCACTTT. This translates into CASSPGQGTSPLHF. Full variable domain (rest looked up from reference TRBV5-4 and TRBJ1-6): ETGVTQSPTHLIKTRGQQVTLRCSSQSGHNTVSWYQQALGQGPQFIFQYYREEENGRGNFPPRFSGLQFPNYSSELNVNALELDDSALYLCASSPGQGTSPLHFGNGTRLTVT.

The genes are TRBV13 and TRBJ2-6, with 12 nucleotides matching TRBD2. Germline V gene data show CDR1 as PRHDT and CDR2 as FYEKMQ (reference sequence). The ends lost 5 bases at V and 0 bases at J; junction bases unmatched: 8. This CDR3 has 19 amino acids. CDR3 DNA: TGTGCCAGCAGCCCTATTCCGGGACTAGCGGGCTCTGGGGCCAACGTCCTGACTTTC. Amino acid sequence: CASSPIPGLAGSGANVLTF. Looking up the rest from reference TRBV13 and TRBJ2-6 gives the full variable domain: AAGVIQSPRHLIKEKRETATLKCYPIPRHDTVYWYQQGPGQDPQFLISFYEKMQSDKGSIPDRFSAQQFSDYHSELNMSSLELGDSALYFCASSPIPGLAGSGANVLTFGAGSRLTVL.

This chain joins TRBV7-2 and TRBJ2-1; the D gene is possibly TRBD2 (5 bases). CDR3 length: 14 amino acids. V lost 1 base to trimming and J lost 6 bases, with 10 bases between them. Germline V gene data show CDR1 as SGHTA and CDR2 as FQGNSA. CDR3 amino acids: CASSLGELRNEQFF. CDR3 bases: TGTGCCAGCAGCTTAGGGGAGCTACGCAATGAGCAGTTCTTC. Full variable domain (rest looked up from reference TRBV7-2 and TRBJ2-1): GAGVSQSPSNKVTEKGKDVELRCDPISGHTALYWYRQSLGQGLEFLIYFQGNSAPDKSGLPSDRFSAERTGGSVSTLTIQRTQQEDSAVYLCASSLGELRNEQFFGPGTRLTVL.

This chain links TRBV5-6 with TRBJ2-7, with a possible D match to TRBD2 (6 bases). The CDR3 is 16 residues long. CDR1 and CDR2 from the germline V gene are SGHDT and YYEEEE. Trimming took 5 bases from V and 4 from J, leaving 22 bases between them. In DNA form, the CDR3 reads TGTGCCAGCAGTTCCCATTCCCCCGGGAGAGGGTACGAGCAGTACTTC. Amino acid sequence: CASSSHSPGRGYEQYF.

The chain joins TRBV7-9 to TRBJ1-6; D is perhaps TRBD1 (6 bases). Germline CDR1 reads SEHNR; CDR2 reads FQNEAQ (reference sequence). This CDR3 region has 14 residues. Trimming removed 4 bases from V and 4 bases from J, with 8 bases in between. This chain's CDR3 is CASSWDTYNSPLHF. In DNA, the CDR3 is TGTGCCAGCAGCTGGGACACTTATAATTCACCCCTCCACTTT.

The CDR3 loop reads CASSLGQGIGELFF. The CDR3 DNA reads TGTGCCAGCAGTTTAGGCCAGGGGATCGGGGAGCTGTTTTTT. V is TRBV28 and J is TRBJ2-2, with a tentative D call TRBD1 (6 bases). Germline loops: CDR1 MDHEN, CDR2 SYDVKM. The CDR3 covers 14 residues. The V end was cut by 2 bases, the J end by 7 bases, with 11 bases between. Full variable domain (missing parts from reference TRBV28 and TRBJ2-2): DVKVTQSSRYLVKRTGEKVFLECVQDMDHENMFWYRQDPGLGLRLIYFSYDVKMKEKGDIPEGYSVSREKKERFSLILESASTNQTSMYLCASSLGQGIGELFFGEGSRLTVL.

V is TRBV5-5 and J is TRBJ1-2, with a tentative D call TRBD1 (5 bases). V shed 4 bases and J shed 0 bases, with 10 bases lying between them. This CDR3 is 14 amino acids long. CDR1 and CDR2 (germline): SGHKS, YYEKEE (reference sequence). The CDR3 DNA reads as TGTGCCAGCAGCGCGGGACCTACTAACTATGGCTACACCTTC. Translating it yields CASSAGPTNYGYTF.

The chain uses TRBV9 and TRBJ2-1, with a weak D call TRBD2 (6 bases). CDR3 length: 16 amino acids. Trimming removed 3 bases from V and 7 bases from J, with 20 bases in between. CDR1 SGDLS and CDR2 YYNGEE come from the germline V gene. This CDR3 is CASSGDSSVPTNEQFF. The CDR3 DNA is TGTGCCAGCAGCGGAGATTCTAGCGTACCTACGAATGAGCAGTTCTTC. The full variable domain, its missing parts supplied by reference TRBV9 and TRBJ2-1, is DSGVTQTPKHLITATGQRVTLRCSPRSGDLSVYWYQQSLDQGLQFLIQYYNGEERAKGNILERFSAQQFPDLHSELNLSSLELGDSALYFCASSGDSSVPTNEQFFGPGTRLTVL.

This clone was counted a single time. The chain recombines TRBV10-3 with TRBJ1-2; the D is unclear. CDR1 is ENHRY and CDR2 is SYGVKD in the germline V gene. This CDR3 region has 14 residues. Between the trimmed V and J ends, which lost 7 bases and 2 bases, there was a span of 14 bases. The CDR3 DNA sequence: TGTGCCATCAAGGAACCAGGAGGGAACTATGGCTACACCTTC. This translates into CAIKEPGGNYGYTF.

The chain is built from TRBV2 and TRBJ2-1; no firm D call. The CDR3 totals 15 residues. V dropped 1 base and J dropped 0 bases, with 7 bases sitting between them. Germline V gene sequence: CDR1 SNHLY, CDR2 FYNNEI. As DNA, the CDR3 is TGTGCCAGCAGTGAAGTCGAGAGCTCCTACAATGAGCAGTTCTTC. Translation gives CASSEVESSYNEQFF.